This T cell receptor (beta chain) originates from a study of response to subunit inactivated influenza vaccine. Study-level findings and limits: Only a handful of new T cells, the authors suggested, are recruited with each seasonal influenza vaccination.

From the RT-PCR reads, TCRdb called clonotypes with MiXCR, one entry per CDR3 protein. The data show 250,000 to 350,000 distinct CDR3 sequences, 20% to 25% seen once. CDR1 and CDR2 from the germline V gene are SEHNR and FQNEAQ (reference sequence). The CDR3 length is 14 residues. V was shortened by 3 bases and J by 4 bases, with 11 bases between the two germline ends. Concerning this clonotype itself: Its cognate antigen is unknown.

The source is a man between 50 and 70 years old who received an inactivated influenza vaccine. The chain recombines TRBV7-9 with TRBJ2-3, with D perhaps matching TRBD2 (6 bases). The sequencing used PBMCs from blood, collected roughly 20 months after vaccination. CDR3 sequence reads: CASSFRGIADTQYF. The CDR3 nucleotides read TGTGCCAGCAGCTTCCGGGGGATCGCAGATACGCAGTATTTT. Looking up the rest from reference TRBV7-9 and TRBJ2-3 gives the full variable domain: DTGVSQNPRHKITKRGQNVTFRCDPISEHNRLYWYRQTLGQGPEFLTYFQNEAQLEKSRLLSDRFSAERPKGSFSTLEIQRTEQGDSAMYLCASSFRGIADTQYFGPGTRLTVL.